What follows are 10 T cell receptor beta chains derived from one specimen sequenced in a study of blood T cell repertoires in COVID-19. Repertoires were generated with immunoSEQ multiplex PCR, while TCRdb's copy carries only in-frame clones and drops some. This sample has over 150,000 clones, with around 84% found just once. Sample: peripheral blood. The receptors were sampled from a woman older than 75 with COVID-19, enrolled during active disease.

The V call is TRBV28, the J call TRBJ1-1; no clear D. The CDR3 contains 15 residues. Germline V gives CDR1 MDHEN, CDR2 SYDVKM. The ends were cut back, 2 bases at V and 6 bases at J, with 16 bases in the middle. CDR3 DNA: TGTGCCAGCAGTTTACCCCGGACGGGGAGGGCTGAAGCTTTCTTT. Amino acids: CASSLPRTGRAEAFF.

J is TRBJ2-5 and V is TRBV12-5; TRBD1 aligns across 9 bases. Germline values: CDR1 LGHNT, CDR2 FRNRAP. Unmatched junction bases numbered 13, after V lost 1 base and J lost 4 bases. The length of the CDR3 is 18 residues. This CDR3 is CASGLGSLTGGRGETQYF. In DNA form, the CDR3 reads TGTGCTAGTGGTTTGGGGTCCCTAACAGGGGGCCGTGGAGAGACCCAGTACTTC. Complete variable domain (other parts from reference TRBV12-5 and TRBJ2-5): DARVTQTPRHKVTEMGQEVTMRCQPILGHNTVFWYRQTMMQGLELLAYFRNRAPLDDSGMPKDRFSAEMPDATLATLKIQPSEPRDSAVYFCASGLGSLTGGRGETQYFGPGTRLLVL.

The J gene is TRBJ1-1, the V gene TRBV3-1 (or the pseudogene TRBV3-2); D unclear. V lost 1 base to trimming and J lost 10 bases, with 13 bases between them. The germline V gene has CDR1 LGHDT and CDR2 YNNKEL (reference sequence). The CDR3 extends over 13 amino acids. The CDR3 region is CASSQGIGDAAFF. The CDR3 DNA reads TGTGCCAGCAGCCAAGGTATAGGAGACGCAGCTTTCTTT.

This clone has a handful of counts. The J gene is TRBJ2-7, the V gene TRBV7-2; 7 nucleotides match TRBD1. The CDR3 is 13 residues long. V trimming: 4 bases; J trimming: 5 bases; junction bases outside the gene matches: 5. From germline, CDR1 is SGHTA and CDR2 FQGNSA. The chain's CDR3 is CASSSLTGNEQYF. CDR3 DNA sequence: TGTGCCAGCAGCTCCTTGACAGGGAACGAGCAGTACTTC.

The V call is TRBV10-3, the J call TRBJ2-3; 9 bases are a match to TRBD1. This CDR3 spans 14 amino acids. Germline CDR1 and CDR2: ENHRY and SYGVKD. J gave up 9 bases and V 4 bases, and 8 bases lay outside the gene matches. This CDR3 reads CAISATGGPETQYF. The CDR3 DNA follows: TGTGCCATCAGTGCAACAGGGGGCCCGGAGACGCAGTATTTT.

J is TRBJ1-6 and V is TRBV19, with a possible D match to TRBD1 (5 bases). V gave up 7 bases and J gave up 9 bases, with 16 bases separating them. From germline, CDR1 is LNHDA and CDR2 SQIVND (reference sequence). This CDR3 is 14 amino acids long. CDR3 loop: CASNFQGLFSPLHF. The CDR3 DNA reads as TGTGCCAGTAACTTCCAGGGCCTTTTTTCACCCCTCCACTTT.

The gene calls are TRBV9 and TRBJ2-1; 11 bases map to TRBD2. Germline loops: CDR1 SGDLS, CDR2 YYNGEE. The V segment lost 1 base and the J segment 5 bases; nucleotides outside the gene matches: 2. The CDR3 spans 15 residues. As DNA, the CDR3 is TGTGCCAGCAGCGTATTGGGACTAGCGGACAATGAGCAGTTCTTC. The encoded protein is CASSVLGLADNEQFF.

The gene calls are TRBV18 and TRBJ2-3, with 7 bases identical to TRBD2. The CDR3 sequence is 16 residues long. Unmatched junction bases numbered 11, after V lost 6 bases and J lost 2 bases. Germline CDR1 and CDR2: KGHSH and LQKENI. The CDR3 is CASSPVGGKITDTQYF. Written as DNA, the CDR3 is TGTGCCAGCTCGCCGGTGGGAGGGAAAATCACAGATACGCAGTATTTT.

The genes are TRBV28 and TRBJ1-5; 7 nucleotides align to TRBD1. There are 14 residues in the CDR3. The germline CDR1 and CDR2 sequences are MDHEN and SYDVKM. Losses at the gene ends were 3 bases for V and 2 bases for J; bases not matched to a gene: 1. This CDR3 is CASSFTGGNQPQHF. The DNA for the CDR3 is TGTGCCAGCAGTTTCACAGGGGGCAATCAGCCCCAGCATTTT.

The chain carries TRBV7-3 and TRBJ1-5; 7 nucleotides line up with TRBD1. Looked up from germline, CDR1 is SGHTA and CDR2 is FQGTGA. The CDR3 loop spans 14 amino acids. Unmatched junction bases numbered 3, after V lost 7 bases and J lost 0 bases. The CDR3 protein is CASKGTDSNQPQHF. The CDR3 DNA reads as TGTGCCAGCAAGGGGACAGATAGCAATCAGCCCCAGCATTTT.